The TCR beta chain described here comes from a study of blood T cell repertoires in COVID-19. The overall study: Acute and convalescent COVID-19 specimens originated in the United States, Italy and Spain. Sample material is recorded as cDNA or gDNA derived from T cells, B-cell-depleted T cells, or PBMCs.

Assay: immunoSEQ multiplex PCR; the TCRdb copy retains only in-frame clones and omits some. The repertoire includes 110,000 or so clones, roughly 84% of them detected once, and 3.4% sits in the top ten. The CDR3 extends over 12 amino acids. CDR1 and CDR2 from the germline V gene are SGHTA and FQGNSA. Between the trimmed V and J ends, which lost 5 bases and 9 bases, there was a span of 12 bases. The receptor's source is a man aged 40-50 years with acute or convalescent COVID-19. The chain is built from TRBV7-2 and TRBJ2-3; no clear D. The sequencing sample was made of peripheral blood. The CDR3 reads CASSPYSGTQYF. In DNA form, the CDR3 reads TGTGCCAGCAGCCCCTACAGTGGGACGCAGTATTTT. The full variable domain, in which reference TRBV7-2 and TRBJ2-3 provide the parts outside the CDR3, is GAGVSQSPSNKVTEKGKDVELRCDPISGHTALYWYRQSLGQGLEFLIYFQGNSAPDKSGLPSDRFSAERTGGSVSTLTIQRTQQEDSAVYLCASSPYSGTQYFGPGTRLTVL.